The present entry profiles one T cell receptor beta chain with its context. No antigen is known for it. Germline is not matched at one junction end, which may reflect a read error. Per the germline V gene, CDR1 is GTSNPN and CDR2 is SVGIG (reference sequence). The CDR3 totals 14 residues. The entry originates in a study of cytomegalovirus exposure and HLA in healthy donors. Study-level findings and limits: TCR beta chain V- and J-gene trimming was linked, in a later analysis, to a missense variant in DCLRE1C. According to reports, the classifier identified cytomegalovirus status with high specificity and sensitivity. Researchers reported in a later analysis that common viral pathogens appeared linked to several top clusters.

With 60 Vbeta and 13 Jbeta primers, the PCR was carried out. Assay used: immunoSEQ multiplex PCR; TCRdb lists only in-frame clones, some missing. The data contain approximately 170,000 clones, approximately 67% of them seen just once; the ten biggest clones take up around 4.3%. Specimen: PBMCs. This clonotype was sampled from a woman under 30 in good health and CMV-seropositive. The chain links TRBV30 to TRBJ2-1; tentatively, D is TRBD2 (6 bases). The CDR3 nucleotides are TGTGCCTGGAGTAACCCTCAGCGGGCCAATGGGCAGTTCTTC. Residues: CAWSNPQRANGQFF.